Listed below are T cell receptor beta chains from one sample, sequenced in a study of blood T cell repertoires in COVID-19. The repertoire was sequenced with immunoSEQ multiplex PCR; TCRdb's copy has only in-frame clones and lacks some. The top ten clones hold 3.6% of a sample with 250,000 to 300,000 clones, around 86% of them seen once. The sample comprised peripheral blood. These receptors were obtained from a man between 18 and 35 years old with active or convalescent COVID-19. CDR3s include the opening cysteine and the closing phenylalanine or tryptophan. Each record gives: V gene, clone size, J gene, D gene, CDR3 DNA, CDR3 protein. A D gene is named only where the DNA matches it firmly. Some rows mark clone size as missing; the rest say once, few, many or name a class of expanded clone.

>TRBV28|once|TRBJ1-1|-
TGTGCCAGCAGTGTTACCTACCTGAACACTGAAGCTTTCTTT
CASSVTYLNTEAFF
>TRBV6-5|-|TRBJ2-7|-
TGTGCCAGCAGCCCCGGGACTGGATTCTACGAGCAGTACTTC
CASSPGTGFYEQYF
>TRBV19|-|TRBJ2-3|-
TGTGCCAGTAGCGAGGGGGTGGGCACAGATACGCAGTATTTT
CASSEGVGTDTQYF
>TRBV9|-|TRBJ1-2|TRBD1
TGTGCCAGCAGCGTTGGGACAGGGGATAACTATGGCTACACCTTC
CASSVGTGDNYGYTF
>TRBV7-2|-|TRBJ1-5|-
TGTGCCAGCAGCCCCGGCCCGGGGTTACCTCAGCCCCAGCATTTT
CASSPGPGLPQPQHF
>TRBV11-3|-|TRBJ1-1|-
TGTGCCAGCAGCGGGCTACTGAACACTGAAGCTTTCTTT
CASSGLLNTEAFF
>TRBV10-3|-|TRBJ1-4|TRBD1
TGTGCCATCAGTGAGTCGAAGGGGGCGGGTGAAAAACTGTTTTTT
CAISESKGAGEKLFF
>TRBV18|once|TRBJ1-4|-
TGTGCCAGCTCACCACCCACAGTCAAGGAAAAACTGTTTTTT
CASSPPTVKEKLFF
>TRBV5-4|-|TRBJ2-2|-
TGTGCCAGCAGCGGCGGGGGCAGGGGAACCGGGGAGCTGTTTTTT
CASSGGGRGTGELFF
>TRBV10-3|-|TRBJ1-2|TRBD1
TGTGCCATCAGTGAGTTCCGACAGGGCGATGGCTACACCTTC
CAISEFRQGDGYTF
>TRBV12-3/TRBV12-4|-|TRBJ1-5|TRBD1
TGTGCCAGCAGCGGGCAGGGGGGTCAGCCCCAGCATTTT
CASSGQGGQPQHF
>TRBV19|-|TRBJ2-5|-
TGTGCCAGTAGTGGAGGGATACAAGAGACCCAGTACTTC
CASSGGIQETQYF
>TRBV24-1|-|TRBJ1-6|-
TGTGCCACCAGTGACGCCAGGGAATTAAATTCACCCCTCCACTTT
CATSDARELNSPLHF
>TRBV23-1|-|TRBJ2-7|TRBD1
TGCGCCAGCAGTCAGAAACAGGGGGAGACCTACGAGCAGTACTTC
CASSQKQGETYEQYF
>TRBV12-1|-|TRBJ2-1|-
TGTGCCAGCAGCCCCGGAGACAGGCCGAACCTTTCAGAGCAGTTCTTC
CASSPGDRPNLSEQFF
>TRBV6-5|-|TRBJ2-5|-
TGTGCCAGCAGTCGGGAGGAGACCCAGTACTTC
CASSREETQYF
>TRBV30|-|TRBJ2-7|TRBD1
TGTGCCTGGAGTGGGGGCGGGACAGGCTATGAGCAGTACTTC
CAWSGGGTGYEQYF
>TRBV6-1|-|TRBJ1-5|-
TGTGCCAGCAGTGACCGAGCGCGGAATCAGCCCCAGCATTTT
CASSDRARNQPQHF
>TRBV28|-|TRBJ1-4|-
TGTGCCAGCACCCTTGACGGTGACTCAACTAATGAAAAACTGTTTTTT
CASTLDGDSTNEKLFF
>TRBV19|-|TRBJ1-3|TRBD1
TGTGCCAGTAGTCGGGGGACAGCTCCGACGACCTCTGGAAACACCATATATTTT
CASSRGTAPTTSGNTIYF
>TRBV7-2|once|TRBJ1-2|-
TGTGCCAGCAGCTCTCCTCGGCGGGGGACCCCTTCTAACTATGGCTACACCTTC
CASSSPRRGTPSNYGYTF
>TRBV5-1|-|TRBJ1-3|-
TGCGCCAGCAGCTCCACCGGGGGCTCTGGAAACACCATATATTTT
CASSSTGGSGNTIYF
>TRBV2|few|TRBJ1-6|-
TGTGCCACCGAGAGTACGGGCAGGGGTCGATCACCCCTCCACTTT
CATESTGRGRSPLHF
>TRBV24-1|-|TRBJ2-1|-
TGTGCCACCAGTGATTTGAGAGCGAACAATGAGCAGTTCTTC
CATSDLRANNEQFF
>TRBV18|few|TRBJ1-5|TRBD1
TGTGCCAGCTCACCCGCGGGACAGAGAGATCAGCCCCAGCATTTT
CASSPAGQRDQPQHF
>TRBV18|-|TRBJ1-1|-
TGTGCCAGCTCAGCAATTCAAGCAGGGTTGGAGACTGAAGCTTTCTTT
CASSAIQAGLETEAFF
>TRBV6-5|-|TRBJ1-3|-
TGTGCCGTGACGTCCGGGACAACCTCTGGAAACACCATATATTTT
CAVTSGTTSGNTIYF
>TRBV6-6|-|TRBJ2-7|TRBD2
TGTGCCAGCAGTTACCCTAGGGGAGGGATGCCCTACGAGCAGTACTTC
CASSYPRGGMPYEQYF
>TRBV10-3|-|TRBJ2-6|-
TGTGCCACCGGAGACTCTGGGGCCAACGTCCTGACTTTC
CATGDSGANVLTF
>TRBV18|-|TRBJ2-7|TRBD2
TGTGCCAGCTCACCGGGGGGACTAGCGAGCTCCTACGAGCAGTACTTC
CASSPGGLASSYEQYF
>TRBV11-1|-|TRBJ2-5|TRBD2
TGTGCCAGCAGCTTAGGGTCAGCGGGACAGACCCAGTACTTC
CASSLGSAGQTQYF
>TRBV28|-|TRBJ1-2|-
TGTGCCAGCAGTTCCCCGGGAAGACACTATGGCTACACCTTC
CASSSPGRHYGYTF
>TRBV12-3/TRBV12-4|once|TRBJ1-5|-
TGTGCCAGCACCCCCCGGGTAAGTCAGCCCCAGCATTTT
CASTPRVSQPQHF
>TRBV6-6|few|TRBJ1-2|-
TGTGCCAGCAGTTTAAATGATGGCTACACCTTC
CASSLNDGYTF
>TRBV24-1|-|TRBJ1-1|TRBD1
TGTGCCACCAGTGATTCTGGACAGGGAGCTTATGGTAAAGCTTTCTTT
CATSDSGQGAYGKAFF
>TRBV5-1|-|TRBJ2-7|-
TGCGCCAGCAGCCTGCTTGACTTAACTTACGACGAGCAGTACTTC
CASSLLDLTYDEQYF
>TRBV7-2|-|TRBJ1-5|-
TGTGCCAGCAGCTTAGAAGCGGGTCAGCCCCAGCATTTT
CASSLEAGQPQHF
>TRBV6-6|-|TRBJ2-2|-
TGTGCCAGCAGTCGTGATTGGGAAACAGGGATGGGAATCGGGGAGCTGTTTTTT
CASSRDWETGMGIGELFF
>TRBV7-9|-|TRBJ2-2|TRBD1
TGTGCCAGCAGCCACCTTTGGGGACAGAAGAACACCGGGGAGCTGTTTTTT
CASSHLWGQKNTGELFF
>TRBV5-1|-|TRBJ2-1|TRBD1
TGCGCCAGCAGCTTGGCCCCGGGACAGGATTACTACAATGAGCAGTTCTTC
CASSLAPGQDYYNEQFF
>TRBV27|-|TRBJ2-7|-
TGTGCCAGCAGTTTATCCGGGACTTCCGAGCAGTACTTC
CASSLSGTSEQYF
>TRBV5-4|-|TRBJ2-2|-
TGTGCCAGCAGGACGCTAGGGACTGGAGCCGCCGGGGAGCTGTTTTTT
CASRTLGTGAAGELFF
>TRBV27|-|TRBJ2-1|-
TGTGCCAGCAGTTTATCGAGCAATGAGCAGTTCTTC
CASSLSSNEQFF
>TRBV7-2|few|TRBJ2-7|-
TGTGCCAGCAGCCCAGGGTATGAGCAGTACTTC
CASSPGYEQYF
>TRBV5-4|-|TRBJ1-1|-
TGTGCCAGCAGCAAAGAACAGGGTATAAACACTGAAGCTTTCTTT
CASSKEQGINTEAFF